This is a list of T cell receptor beta chains from one sample in a study of cytomegalovirus exposure and HLA in healthy donors. TCRdb's table, derived via immunoSEQ multiplex PCR, lists solely in-frame clones and lacks some. Of over 150,000 clones in the sample, approximately 84% were seen once. Sequences were obtained from PBMCs. The receptors were sampled from a girl aged 5 to 17 in good health and CMV-seropositive. Both conserved end residues are part of each CDR3. A D gene is named only where the DNA matches it firmly. Size is omitted from some rows. Given values are once, few, many or a class for expanded clones.

TGTGCCAGCAGCTTAGCCAGGGGACAATACACTGAAGCTTTCTTT	CASSLARGQYTEAFF	NA	TRBJ1-1	TRBV11-3	15	once
TGTGCCAGTAGGGACCAGGGTTGGTACAATGAGCAGTTCTTC	CASRDQGWYNEQFF	NA	TRBJ2-1	TRBV19	14	NA
TGCGCCAGCAGCTTCACGTCCCCCACCCACGGCGGGGGCTACACCTTC	CASSFTSPTHGGGYTF	NA	TRBJ1-2	TRBV5-1	16	few
TGTGCCAGCAGCTCGAACAGAGGCACAGATACGCAGTATTTT	CASSSNRGTDTQYF	NA	TRBJ2-3	TRBV7-2	14	few
TGTGCCAGCAGGTCGATTCAGGGTTATAATTCACCCCTCCACTTT	CASRSIQGYNSPLHF	NA	TRBJ1-6	TRBV6-5	15	many
TGTGCCAGCAGACAGGGGGTGTTATCTGGGGCCAACGTCCTGACTTTC	CASRQGVLSGANVLTF	TRBD1	TRBJ2-6	TRBV2	16	NA
TGTGCCAGCAGCTTATCCGCCGGGTTGAACACTGAAGCTTTCTTT	CASSLSAGLNTEAFF	NA	TRBJ1-1	TRBV7-3	15	NA
TGCGCCAGTTCACAACAGGGGAACACTGAAGCTTTCTTT	CASSQQGNTEAFF	NA	TRBJ1-1	TRBV5-1	13	NA
TGTGCCAGCAGCTTGGGACAGGGTGATCAGCCCCAGCATTTT	CASSLGQGDQPQHF	TRBD1	TRBJ1-5	TRBV7-8	14	NA
TGTGCCAGCAGCTCCCGGACAGGGGAAGGCTATGGCTACACCTTC	CASSSRTGEGYGYTF	TRBD1	TRBJ1-2	TRBV11-2	15	NA
TGTGCCAGTAGTTCCCAGGGGGGTTTTCTTTACACCGGGGAGCTGTTTTTT	CASSSQGGFLYTGELFF	NA	TRBJ2-2	TRBV19	17	few
TGTGCCTGGTACAGCGGACTCGAGCAGTACTTC	CAWYSGLEQYF	NA	TRBJ2-7	TRBV30	11	NA
TGTGCCAGTAGTGATCGGGACAGGGTGGGAGAAAAACTGTTTTTT	CASSDRDRVGEKLFF	TRBD1	TRBJ1-4	TRBV19	15	NA
TGTGCCAGCAACGACAGGGGGCAAGTCTACGAGCAGTACTTC	CASNDRGQVYEQYF	TRBD1	TRBJ2-7	TRBV2	14	NA
TGCGCCAGCAGCTTGGGCGGCCAGCAAGCTAACTATGGCTACACCTTC	CASSLGGQQANYGYTF	NA	TRBJ1-2	TRBV5-1	16	NA
TGTGCCAGCAGTTACACCCGGGACAGAAAATTATATGGCTACACCTTC	CASSYTRDRKLYGYTF	TRBD1	TRBJ1-2	TRBV6-5	16	NA
TGCGCCAGCAGCCAAGGCGAGGCAGGGGTTCAGCCCCAGCATTTT	CASSQGEAGVQPQHF	NA	TRBJ1-5	TRBV4-1	15	NA
TGTGCCAGCAGCTACCGGGGGGCTACAAGTCGGGTATACGAGCAGTACTTC	CASSYRGATSRVYEQYF	NA	TRBJ2-7	TRBV11-1	17	NA
TGCGCCAGCAGCACCGGGACAGGGGGAACTGAAGCTTTCTTT	CASSTGTGGTEAFF	TRBD1	TRBJ1-1	TRBV5-1	14	NA
TGTGCCAGCAGAGACAGGGCGATTGGGGCGAGGGGCTACACCTTC	CASRDRAIGARGYTF	TRBD1	TRBJ1-2	TRBV25-1	15	NA
TGTGCCAGCAGCCAAGATCTGAGTCTGAACACTGAAGCTTTCTTT	CASSQDLSLNTEAFF	NA	TRBJ1-1	TRBV4-2	15	few
TGTGCCAGCTCACCCTCAGGACAGTGGAACACTGAAGCTTTCTTT	CASSPSGQWNTEAFF	NA	TRBJ1-1	TRBV18	15	NA
TGTGCCAGCAGGAAGGGGGGGTTGAATGAAAAACTGTTTTTT	CASRKGGLNEKLFF	NA	TRBJ1-4	TRBV28	14	once
TGTGCCAGCAGGCGGGGGGATGACACTGAAGCTTTCTTT	CASRRGDDTEAFF	NA	TRBJ1-1	TRBV2	13	NA
TGCGCCAGCAGTCCCAGCGGGGGGTTTTTTTACGAGCAGTACTTC	CASSPSGGFFYEQYF	TRBD2	TRBJ2-7	TRBV10-1	15	once
TGTGCCAGCAGTGCCCCGGGACAGGGTTATAAGGAGCAGTACTTC	CASSAPGQGYKEQYF	TRBD1	TRBJ2-7	TRBV27	15	NA
TGTGCCATCAGTGAGTCACAGGGGAATTCACCCCTCCACTTT	CAISESQGNSPLHF	TRBD1	TRBJ1-6	TRBV10-3	14	NA
TGCGCCAGCAGCTTGATATCGAACACTGAAGCTTTCTTT	CASSLISNTEAFF	NA	TRBJ1-1	TRBV5-1	13	NA
TGTGCCAGCAGTGAATCCCAGGACTTCTCTGGAAACACCATATATTTT	CASSESQDFSGNTIYF	NA	TRBJ1-3	TRBV6-1	16	NA
TGTGCCAGCTCACCACCCCCCAGATCGCCTGGGGCCAACGTCCTGACTTTC	CASSPPPRSPGANVLTF	NA	TRBJ2-6	TRBV18	17	NA
TGTGCCAGCAGCGACCGGGGGAGCTCCTACAATGAGCAGTTCTTC	CASSDRGSSYNEQFF	NA	TRBJ2-1	TRBV9	15	few
TGTGCCAGCAGTTTAAGGGGGACAGGGTACTACGAGCAGTACTTC	CASSLRGTGYYEQYF	TRBD1	TRBJ2-7	TRBV28	15	NA
TGTGCCAGTAGTGCGGGACAGCTCACTGAAGCTTTCTTT	CASSAGQLTEAFF	TRBD1	TRBJ1-1	TRBV19	13	NA
TGTGCCAGCAGCCAAGAATACTCATGGCGGGGGAGCACAGATACGCAGTATTTT	CASSQEYSWRGSTDTQYF	TRBD2	TRBJ2-3	TRBV4-2	18	NA
TGCGCCAGCAGCTTGAATGAGGGAGGGACTGAAGCTTTCTTT	CASSLNEGGTEAFF	NA	TRBJ1-1	TRBV5-1	14	NA
TGTGCCACCAGGGGAGAAGAGACCCAGTACTTC	CATRGEETQYF	NA	TRBJ2-5	TRBV21-1	11	NA
TGTGCCAGCAGCCCCAAGGGAGCCTATGGCTACACCTTC	CASSPKGAYGYTF	NA	TRBJ1-2	TRBV6-1	13	NA
TGCGCCAGCAGCCTAGGGGGACAGGGCTCCTACGAGCAGTACTTC	CASSLGGQGSYEQYF	TRBD1	TRBJ2-7	TRBV4-1	15	NA
TGTGCCAGCAGTGGCACCTCGTGGACAGCGCTTGCCGTTTCTAGCACAGATACGCAGTATTTT	CASSGTSWTALAVSSTDTQYF	NA	TRBJ2-3	TRBV27	21	NA
TGTGCCAGCAGTTTACCGGGACTATACACAGATACGCAGTATTTT	CASSLPGLYTDTQYF	TRBD2	TRBJ2-3	TRBV27	15	NA
TGTGCCTGGAGGGACTGGGGGGGGGCACTTGGGAATGAGCAGTTCTTC	CAWRDWGGALGNEQFF	NA	TRBJ2-1	TRBV30	16	NA
TGTGCCAGCAGCGCAGGACTAGACACAGATACGCAGTATTTT	CASSAGLDTDTQYF	TRBD2	TRBJ2-3	TRBV9	14	NA
TGTGCCAGCAGTTACGGGGACAGGGGGGCCTACTATGGCTACACCTTC	CASSYGDRGAYYGYTF	TRBD1	TRBJ1-2	TRBV6-5	16	NA
TGTGCTAGCAGCTTAAAACGGGACAATGAGCAGTTCTTC	CASSLKRDNEQFF	NA	TRBJ2-1	TRBV7-7	13	NA
TGCGCCAGCAGCCCCCGACAAGGAGGGTTTGGTTTCTTT	CASSPRQGGFGFF	NA	TRBJ1-1	TRBV5-1	13	NA
TGTGCCAGCAGCTTAAACCGGGACACACGCCCCTCTGGGGCCAACGTCCTGACTTTC	CASSLNRDTRPSGANVLTF	NA	TRBJ2-6	TRBV7-3	19	NA
TGTGCCAGCAGCTTAGGCAGGACAGATACGCAGTATTTT	CASSLGRTDTQYF	NA	TRBJ2-3	TRBV11-2	13	NA
TGTGCCAGCAGCCCCCAGACAGGGGGGGGCACAGATACGCAGTATTTT	CASSPQTGGGTDTQYF	TRBD1	TRBJ2-3	TRBV2	16	NA
TGTGCCAGCAGTTCTAGACGAGACGGGGAGCTGTTTTTT	CASSSRRDGELFF	NA	TRBJ2-2	TRBV5-5	13	NA
TGTGCCAGCTCACCGGGCACAGGGGGCAGGAGCAATCAGCCCCAGCATTTT	CASSPGTGGRSNQPQHF	TRBD1	TRBJ1-5	TRBV18	17	NA
TGTGCCAGCAGTTTAAACAGGGGCTACGAGCAGTACTTC	CASSLNRGYEQYF	TRBD1	TRBJ2-7	TRBV27	13	few